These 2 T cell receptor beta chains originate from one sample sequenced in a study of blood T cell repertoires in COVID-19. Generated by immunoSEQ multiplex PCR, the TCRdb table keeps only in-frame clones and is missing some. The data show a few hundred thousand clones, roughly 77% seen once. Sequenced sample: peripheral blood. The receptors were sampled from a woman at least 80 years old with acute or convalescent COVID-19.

CDR3 protein: CASSQGQGDGNTIYF. The CDR3 region has the DNA TGTGCCAGCAGCCAAGGACAGGGGGATGGAAACACCATATATTTT. This chain links TRBV14 with TRBJ1-3, with 9 bases lining up with TRBD1. V shed 1 base, J shed 3 bases, and the junction held 1 base outside the gene matches. Germline assignment: CDR1 SGHDN and CDR2 FVKESK. The CDR3 runs 15 residues. Together with reference TRBV14 and TRBJ1-3, the CDR3 gives the full variable domain: EAGVTQFPSHSVIEKGQTVTLRCDPISGHDNLYWYRRVMGKEIKFLLHFVKESKQDESGMPNNRFLAERTGGTYSTLKVQPAELEDSGVYFCASSQGQGDGNTIYFGEGSWLTVV.

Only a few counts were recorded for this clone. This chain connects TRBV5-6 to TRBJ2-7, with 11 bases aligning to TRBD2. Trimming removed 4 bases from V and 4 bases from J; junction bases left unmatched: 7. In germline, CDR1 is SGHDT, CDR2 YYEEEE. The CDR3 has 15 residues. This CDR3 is CASSHVLAGAYEQYF. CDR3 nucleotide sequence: TGTGCCAGCAGCCACGTACTAGCGGGAGCTTACGAGCAGTACTTC.